This TCR beta chain was recovered during a study of T cells in tumors after PD-1 blockade. Study-level information: Treatment was either pembrolizumab 200 mg every 3 weeks or cemiplimab 350 mg every 2 weeks. A subset received ongoing vismodegib 150 mg daily alongside anti-PD-1 therapy.

V shed 4 bases and J 5 bases; nucleotides not matched to a gene: 17. CDR3 size: 18 residues. From germline, CDR1 is SGHNT and CDR2 YENEEA. Tumor or blood genomic DNA was sequenced, with inputs of 616 ng to 6,004 ng. Data came from immunoSEQ multiplex PCR; TCRdb stores just in-frame clones and leaves some out. In the table there are 45,000 to 60,000 clones, around 85% of which are singletons. This receptor was obtained from a human donor with advanced basal cell or squamous cell carcinoma (not recorded which). This sample comprised PBMCs, obtained before anti-PD-1 therapy. The V gene is TRBV11-3, the J gene TRBJ2-7; 10 nucleotides line up with TRBD2. The CDR3, as DNA: TGTGCCAGCAGCTACTTCGGACTAGCGGAGCCCCAAAGAAACGAGCAGTACTTC. It encodes CASSYFGLAEPQRNEQYF.